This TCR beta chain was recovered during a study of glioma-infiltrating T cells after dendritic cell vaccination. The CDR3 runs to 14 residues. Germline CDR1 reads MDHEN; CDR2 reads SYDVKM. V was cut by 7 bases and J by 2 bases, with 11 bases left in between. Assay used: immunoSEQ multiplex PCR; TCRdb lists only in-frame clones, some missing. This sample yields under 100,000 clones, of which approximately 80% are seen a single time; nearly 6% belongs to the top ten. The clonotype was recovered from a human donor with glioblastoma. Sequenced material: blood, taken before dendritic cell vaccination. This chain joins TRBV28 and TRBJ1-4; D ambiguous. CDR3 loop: CASIEGGTNEKLFF. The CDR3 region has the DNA TGTGCCAGCATCGAAGGAGGGACTAATGAAAAACTGTTTTTT.